Each of the 8 T cell receptor beta chains below was sequenced from the same sample in a study of T cells in Graves' hyperthyroidism and ophthalmopathy. From RNA transcripts, TCR beta CDR3 regions were amplified. With the HTBI primer set, the TCR CDR3 went through a first round of RT-PCR. A single record per CDR3 protein comes from TCRdb applying MiXCR to the multiplex PCR reads. This sample has 250,000 to 300,000 distinct CDR3 sequences, with roughly 13% found just once. Sequencing was performed on blood. The receptors here all came from a young woman with Graves' hyperthyroidism that later progressed to Graves' ophthalmopathy.

This clonotype was seen repeatedly, ten times or more. This chain joins TRBV2 and TRBJ2-1; 9 bases are a match to TRBD2. Germline assignment: CDR1 SNHLY and CDR2 FYNNEI. The CDR3 length is 16 residues. Trimming cost V 4 bases and J 3 bases; bases outside gene matches: 7. The CDR3 DNA reads TGTGCCAGCAGTGTCGGAGCGGGAGGTAACTACAATGAGCAGTTCTTC. Translating gives CASSVGAGGNYNEQFF.

This clonotype showed up just a few times. This chain uses TRBV6-2 or TRBV6-3 with TRBJ2-7, with D perhaps assigned TRBD1 or TRBD2 (5 bases each). CDR3 length: 16 amino acids. Trimming left V 4 bases short and J 5 bases short, with 21 bases between. Germline-derived CDR1 and CDR2 are MNHEY and SVGEGT. CDR3 protein: CASSLWTPPGDHEQYF. DNA of the CDR3: TGTGCCAGCAGTTTGTGGACCCCTCCCGGGGACCACGAGCAGTACTTC.

There are many counts of this clonotype. The V gene is TRBV7-3, the J gene TRBJ2-3; D is possibly TRBD1 or TRBD2 (6 bases each). The V end lost 0 bases, the J end lost 2 bases, and 15 bases lay between the germline ends. The CDR3 is 17 residues long. Looked up from germline, CDR1 is SGHTA and CDR2 is FQGTGA. The CDR3 sequence: CASSLTPQGGDTDTQYF. The CDR3 DNA reads as TGTGCCAGCAGCTTAACCCCACAGGGCGGGGACACAGATACGCAGTATTTT.

This clonotype was found many times. The chain uses TRBV20-1 and TRBJ1-2; D ambiguous. This CDR3 has 12 amino acids. From germline, CDR1 is DFQATT and CDR2 SNEGSKA (reference sequence). V shed 3 bases and J shed 1 base, with 6 bases lying between them. In DNA, the CDR3 is TGCAGTGCTAGCGATTTTAACTATGGCTACACCTTC. Amino acids: CSASDFNYGYTF.

This clonotype showed up many times. The V gene is TRBV7-8, the J gene TRBJ2-1; D uncertain. V was cut by 1 base and J by 2 bases, with 12 bases left in between. This CDR3 contains 16 residues. The germline CDR1 and CDR2 sequences are SGHVS and FQNEAQ. The CDR3 DNA follows: TGTGCCAGCAGCTTAGTTGGCATGGGGACCTACAATGAGCAGTTCTTC. Encoded protein: CASSLVGMGTYNEQFF.

This clonotype was recorded at least ten times. The rearrangement uses TRBV7-2 and TRBJ2-1; 15 bases map to TRBD2. The CDR3 sequence is 18 residues long. V lost 1 base, J lost 2 bases, and 3 bases stayed unmatched. Germline V gene sequence: CDR1 SGHTA, CDR2 FQGNSA. The CDR3 is CASSLVGLAGGPYNEQFF. In DNA, the CDR3 is TGTGCCAGCAGCTTAGTGGGACTAGCGGGAGGCCCCTACAATGAGCAGTTCTTC.

This clonotype was seen a few times. The chain uses TRBV2 and TRBJ1-2, with unresolved D. Germline loops: CDR1 SNHLY, CDR2 FYNNEI. Trimming removed 4 bases from V and 3 bases from J, with 9 bases in between. The CDR3 spans 13 residues. CDR3 nucleotide sequence: TGTGCCAGCAGTGCCGGGGAAGACTATGGCTACACCTTC. Its translation: CASSAGEDYGYTF. The entire variable domain, with the rest obtained from reference TRBV2 and TRBJ1-2, is as follows: EPEVTQTPSHQVTQMGQEVILRCVPISNHLYFYWYRQILGQKVEFLVSFYNNEISEKSEIFDDQFSVERPDGSNFTLKIRSTKLEDSAMYFCASSAGEDYGYTFGSGTRLTVV.

Many counts were recorded for this clonotype. At one end, the junction sequence differs from germline, possibly due to a read error. This chain connects TRBV30 to TRBJ2-1; D call uncertain. CDR1 and CDR2 (germline): GTSNPN, SVGIG (reference sequence). The CDR3 is 13 amino acids. For the CDR3, the DNA is TGTGCCTGGAGTGTCCCCTCCGACAATGAGCAGTTCTTC. Translated: CAWSVPSDNEQFF.